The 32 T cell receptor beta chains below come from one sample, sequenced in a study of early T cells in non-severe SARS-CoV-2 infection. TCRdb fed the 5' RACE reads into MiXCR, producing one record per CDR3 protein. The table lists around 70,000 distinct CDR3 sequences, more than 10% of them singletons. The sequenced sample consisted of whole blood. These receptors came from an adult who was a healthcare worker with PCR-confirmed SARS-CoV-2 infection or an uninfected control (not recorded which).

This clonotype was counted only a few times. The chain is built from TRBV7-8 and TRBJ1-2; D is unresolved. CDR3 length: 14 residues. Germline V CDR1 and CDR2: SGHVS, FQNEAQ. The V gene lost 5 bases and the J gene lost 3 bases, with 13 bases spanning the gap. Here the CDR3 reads CASSQAGYDYGYTF. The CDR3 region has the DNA TGTGCCAGCAGCCAGGCCGGTTACGACTATGGCTACACCTTC.

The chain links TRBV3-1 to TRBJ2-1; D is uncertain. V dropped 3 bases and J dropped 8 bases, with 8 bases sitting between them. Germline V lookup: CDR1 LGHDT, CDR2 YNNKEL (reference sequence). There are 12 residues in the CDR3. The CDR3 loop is CASSQESDEQFF. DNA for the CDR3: TGTGCCAGCAGCCAGGAAAGTGATGAGCAGTTCTTC.

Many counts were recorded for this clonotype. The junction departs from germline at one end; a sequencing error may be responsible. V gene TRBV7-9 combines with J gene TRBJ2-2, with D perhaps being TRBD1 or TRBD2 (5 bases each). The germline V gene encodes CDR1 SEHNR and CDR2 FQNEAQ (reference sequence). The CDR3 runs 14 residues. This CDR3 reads CASSPRDRPGDLFF. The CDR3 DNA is TGTGCCAGCAGCCCCAGGGACCGCCCCGGGGATCTGTTTTTT.

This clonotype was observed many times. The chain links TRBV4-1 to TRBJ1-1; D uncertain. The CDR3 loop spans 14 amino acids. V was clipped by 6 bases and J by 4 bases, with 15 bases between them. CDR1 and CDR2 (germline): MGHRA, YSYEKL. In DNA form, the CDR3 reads TGCGCCAGCAGACCCTCCGCCGGCGGCACTGAAGCTTTCTTT. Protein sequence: CASRPSAGGTEAFF.

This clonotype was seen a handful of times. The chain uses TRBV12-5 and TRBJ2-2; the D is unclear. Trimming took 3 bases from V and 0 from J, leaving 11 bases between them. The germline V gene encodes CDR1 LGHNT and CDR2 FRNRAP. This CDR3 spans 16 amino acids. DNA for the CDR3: TGTGCTAGTGGTTTTCGGCGGTACGCGAACACCGGGGAGCTGTTTTTT. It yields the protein CASGFRRYANTGELFF.

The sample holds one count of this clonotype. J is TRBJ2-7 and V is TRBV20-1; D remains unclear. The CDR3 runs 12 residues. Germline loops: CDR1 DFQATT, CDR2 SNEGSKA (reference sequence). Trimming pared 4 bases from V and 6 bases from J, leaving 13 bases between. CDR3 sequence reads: CSATDLGPEQYF. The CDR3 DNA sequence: TGCAGTGCTACGGACCTAGGACCCGAGCAGTACTTC.

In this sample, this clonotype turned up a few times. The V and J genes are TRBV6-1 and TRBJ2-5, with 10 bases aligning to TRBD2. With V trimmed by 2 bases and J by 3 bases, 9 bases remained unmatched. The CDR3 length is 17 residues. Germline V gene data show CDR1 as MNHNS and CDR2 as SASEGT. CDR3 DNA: TGTGCCAGCAGTGAACCGGGGGTAGCGGGAGGCAAAGAGACCCAGTACTTC. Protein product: CASSEPGVAGGKETQYF.

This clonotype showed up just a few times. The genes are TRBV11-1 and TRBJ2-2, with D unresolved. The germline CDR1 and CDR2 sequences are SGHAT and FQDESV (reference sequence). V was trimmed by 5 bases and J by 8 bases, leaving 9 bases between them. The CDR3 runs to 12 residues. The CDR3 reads CASSPHSGELFF. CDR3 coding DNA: TGTGCCAGCAGCCCTCACTCGGGGGAGCTGTTTTTT.

The CDR3 protein is CASSDRLEETQYF. In DNA form, the CDR3 reads TGTGCCAGCAGTGATCGGCTGGAAGAGACCCAGTACTTC. The J gene is TRBJ2-5, the V gene TRBV2, with D unclear. Germline V gene lookup returns CDR1 SNHLY and CDR2 FYNNEI. The CDR3 is 13 residues long. Trimming removed 3 bases at V and 3 bases at J, with 8 bases between.

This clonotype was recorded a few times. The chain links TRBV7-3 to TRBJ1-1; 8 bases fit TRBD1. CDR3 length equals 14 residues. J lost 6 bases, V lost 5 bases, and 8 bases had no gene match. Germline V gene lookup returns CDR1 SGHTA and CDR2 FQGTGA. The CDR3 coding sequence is TGTGCCAGCAGCCCCGGACAGGGTTTGGCTGAAGCTTTCTTT. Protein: CASSPGQGLAEAFF.

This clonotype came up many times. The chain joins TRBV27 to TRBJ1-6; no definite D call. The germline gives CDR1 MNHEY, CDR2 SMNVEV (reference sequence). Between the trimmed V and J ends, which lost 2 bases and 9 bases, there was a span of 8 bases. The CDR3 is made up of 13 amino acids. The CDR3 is CASSLETGSPLHF. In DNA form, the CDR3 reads TGTGCCAGCAGTTTAGAAACGGGTTCACCCCTCCACTTT.

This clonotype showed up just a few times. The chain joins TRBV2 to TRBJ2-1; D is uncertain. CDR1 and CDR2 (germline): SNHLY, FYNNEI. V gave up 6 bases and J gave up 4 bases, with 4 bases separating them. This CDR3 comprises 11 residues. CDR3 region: CASSTYNEQFF. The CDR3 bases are TGTGCCAGCAGCACATACAATGAGCAGTTCTTC.

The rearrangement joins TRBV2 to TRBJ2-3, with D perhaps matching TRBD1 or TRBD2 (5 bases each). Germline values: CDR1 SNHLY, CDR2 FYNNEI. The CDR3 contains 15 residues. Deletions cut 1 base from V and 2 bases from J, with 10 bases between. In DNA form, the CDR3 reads TGTGCCAGCAGTGAAGGGGGGACGGCCACAGATACGCAGTATTTT. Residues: CASSEGGTATDTQYF.

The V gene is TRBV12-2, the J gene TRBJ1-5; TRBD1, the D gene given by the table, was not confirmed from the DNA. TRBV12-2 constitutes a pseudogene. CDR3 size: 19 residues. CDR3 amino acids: CASRFFLQDTGVFNQPQHF. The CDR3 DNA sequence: TGTGCAAGTCGCTTTTTTCTCCAGGACACAGGGGTCTTCAATCAGCCCCAGCATTTT.

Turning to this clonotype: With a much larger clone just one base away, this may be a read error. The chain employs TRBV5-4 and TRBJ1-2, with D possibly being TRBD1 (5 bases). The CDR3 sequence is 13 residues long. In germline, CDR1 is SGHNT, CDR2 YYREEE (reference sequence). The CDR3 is CTSSLLDTYGYTF. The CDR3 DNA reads TGTACTAGCAGCCTTCTGGACACCTATGGCTACACCTTC.

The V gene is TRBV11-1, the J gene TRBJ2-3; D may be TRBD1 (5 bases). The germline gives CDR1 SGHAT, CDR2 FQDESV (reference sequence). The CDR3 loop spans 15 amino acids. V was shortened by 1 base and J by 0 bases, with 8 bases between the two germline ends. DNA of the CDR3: TGTGCCAGCAGCTTAGTCGCAGGGAGCACAGATACGCAGTATTTT. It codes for CASSLVAGSTDTQYF.

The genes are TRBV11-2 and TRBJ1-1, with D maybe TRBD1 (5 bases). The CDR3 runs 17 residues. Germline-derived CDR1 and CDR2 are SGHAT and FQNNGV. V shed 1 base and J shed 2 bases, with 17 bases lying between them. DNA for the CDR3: TGTGCCAGCAGCTTAGGTACAGGAGGGGCCTTTAACACTGAAGCTTTCTTT. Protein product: CASSLGTGGAFNTEAFF. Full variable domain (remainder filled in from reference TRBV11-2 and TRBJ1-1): EAGVAQSPRYKIIEKRQSVAFWCNPISGHATLYWYQQILGQGPKLLIQFQNNGVVDDSQLPKDRFSAERLKGVDSTLKIQPAKLEDSAVYLCASSLGTGGAFNTEAFFGQGTRLTVV.

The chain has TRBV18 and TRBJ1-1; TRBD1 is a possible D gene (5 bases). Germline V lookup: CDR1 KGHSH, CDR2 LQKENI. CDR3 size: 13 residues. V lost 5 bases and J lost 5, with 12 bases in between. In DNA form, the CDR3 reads TGTGCCAGCTCAACTAGTAGGGGTACTGAAGCTTTCTTT. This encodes CASSTSRGTEAFF. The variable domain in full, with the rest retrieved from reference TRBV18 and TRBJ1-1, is NAGVMQNPRHLVRRRGQEARLRCSPMKGHSHVYWYRQLPEEGLKFMVYLQKENIIDESGMPKERFSAEFPKEGPSILRIQQVVRGDSAAYFCASSTSRGTEAFFGQGTRLTVV.

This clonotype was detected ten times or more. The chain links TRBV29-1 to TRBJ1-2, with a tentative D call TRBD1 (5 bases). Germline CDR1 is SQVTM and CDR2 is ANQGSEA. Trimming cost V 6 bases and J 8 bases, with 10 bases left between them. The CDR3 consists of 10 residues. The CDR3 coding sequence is TGCAGCGTCCAGGGAGTCGGCTACACCTTC. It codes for CSVQGVGYTF. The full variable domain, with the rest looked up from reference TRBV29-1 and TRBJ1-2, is SAVISQKPSRDICQRGTSLTIQCQVDSQVTMMFWYRQQPGQSLTLIATANQGSEATYESGFVIDKFPISRPNLTFSTLTVSNMSPEDSSIYLCSVQGVGYTFGSGTRLTVV.

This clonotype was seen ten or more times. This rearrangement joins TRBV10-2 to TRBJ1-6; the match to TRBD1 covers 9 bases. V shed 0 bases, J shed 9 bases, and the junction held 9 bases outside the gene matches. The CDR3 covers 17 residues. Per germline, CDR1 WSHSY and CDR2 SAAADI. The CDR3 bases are TGCGCCAGCAGTGAGTCCTCCGGGACAGGGTCTGGTTCACCCCTCCACTTT. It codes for CASSESSGTGSGSPLHF.

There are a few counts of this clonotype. CDR3 region: CASSSGSDTQYF. The CDR3 DNA is TGTGCCAGCAGCTCGGGGTCGGATACGCAGTATTTT. V is TRBV7-6 and J is TRBJ2-3; a possible D gene is TRBD2 (5 bases). Trimming left V 4 bases short and J 6 bases short, with 8 bases between. The CDR3 totals 12 residues. CDR1 and CDR2 from the germline V gene are SGHVS and FNYEAQ. The complete variable domain, with remaining parts taken from reference TRBV7-6 and TRBJ2-3, reads GAGVSQSPRYKVTKRGQDVALRCDPISGHVSLYWYRQALGQGPEFLTYFNYEAQQDKSGLPNDRFSAERPEGSISTLTIQRTEQRDSAMYRCASSSGSDTQYFGPGTRLTVL.

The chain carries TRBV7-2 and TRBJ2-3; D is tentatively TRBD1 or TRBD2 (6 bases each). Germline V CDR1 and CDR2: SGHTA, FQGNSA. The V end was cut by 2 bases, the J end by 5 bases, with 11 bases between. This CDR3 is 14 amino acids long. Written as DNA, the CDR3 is TGTGCCAGCAGCTTAAGGGGGGACATAGATACGCAGTATTTT. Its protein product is CASSLRGDIDTQYF.

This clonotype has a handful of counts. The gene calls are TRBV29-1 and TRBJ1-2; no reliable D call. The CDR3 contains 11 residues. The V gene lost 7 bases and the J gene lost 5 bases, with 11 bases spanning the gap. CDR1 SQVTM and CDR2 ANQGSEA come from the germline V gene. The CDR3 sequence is CSGGGGYGYTF. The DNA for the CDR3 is TGCAGCGGGGGTGGCGGATATGGCTACACCTTC.

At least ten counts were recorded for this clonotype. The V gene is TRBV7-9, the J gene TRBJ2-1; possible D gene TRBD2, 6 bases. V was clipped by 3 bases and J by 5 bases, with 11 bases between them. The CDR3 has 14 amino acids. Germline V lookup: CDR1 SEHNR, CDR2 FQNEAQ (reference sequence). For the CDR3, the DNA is TGTGCCAGCAGCTTGGAGGGGCGGCACAATGAGCAGTTCTTC. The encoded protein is CASSLEGRHNEQFF.

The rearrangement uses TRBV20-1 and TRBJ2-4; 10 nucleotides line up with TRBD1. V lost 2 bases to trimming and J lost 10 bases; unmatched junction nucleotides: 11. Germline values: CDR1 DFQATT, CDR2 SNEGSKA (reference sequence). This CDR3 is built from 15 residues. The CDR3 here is CSARRDRGSLFIQYF. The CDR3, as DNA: TGCAGTGCTAGAAGGGACAGGGGATCCCTATTTATTCAGTACTTC.

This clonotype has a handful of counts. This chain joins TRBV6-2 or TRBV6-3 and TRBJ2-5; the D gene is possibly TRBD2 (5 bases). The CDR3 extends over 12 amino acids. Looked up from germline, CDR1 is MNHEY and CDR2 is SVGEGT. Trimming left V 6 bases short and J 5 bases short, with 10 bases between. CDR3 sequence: CASRRSGETQYF. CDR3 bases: TGTGCCAGCAGGCGCTCGGGGGAGACCCAGTACTTC.

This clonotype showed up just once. The CDR3 region is CASSPGQGDQPQHF. CDR3 DNA sequence: TGTGCCAGCAGCCCTGGACAGGGCGATCAGCCCCAGCATTTT. The genes are TRBV27 and TRBJ1-5; 8 bases are a match to TRBD1. The ends lost 6 bases at V and 5 bases at J; junction bases unmatched: 6. The CDR3 consists of 14 residues. CDR1 is MNHEY and CDR2 is SMNVEV in the germline V gene (reference sequence).

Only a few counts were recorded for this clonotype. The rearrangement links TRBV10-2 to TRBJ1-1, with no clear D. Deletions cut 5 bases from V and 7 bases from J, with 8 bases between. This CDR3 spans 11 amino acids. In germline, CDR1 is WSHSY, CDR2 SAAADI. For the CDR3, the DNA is TGCGCCAGCAGTTGGGGAAGTGAAGCTTTCTTT. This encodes CASSWGSEAFF.

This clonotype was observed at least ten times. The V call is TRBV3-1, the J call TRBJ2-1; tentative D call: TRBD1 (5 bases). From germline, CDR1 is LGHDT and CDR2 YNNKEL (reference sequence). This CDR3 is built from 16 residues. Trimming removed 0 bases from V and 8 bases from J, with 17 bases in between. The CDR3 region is CASSQEARAKGYEQFF. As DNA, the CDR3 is TGTGCCAGCAGCCAAGAAGCCAGGGCGAAGGGATATGAGCAGTTCTTC.

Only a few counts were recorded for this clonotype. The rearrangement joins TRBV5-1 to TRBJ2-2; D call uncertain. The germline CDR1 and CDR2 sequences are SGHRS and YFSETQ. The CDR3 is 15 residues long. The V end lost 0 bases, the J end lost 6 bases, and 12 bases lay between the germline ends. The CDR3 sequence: CASSLEIRAAGELFF. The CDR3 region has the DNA TGCGCCAGCAGCTTGGAGATTCGGGCGGCCGGGGAGCTGTTTTTT.

CDR3 region: CASSNPGQGLEAFF. The CDR3, as DNA: TGTGCCAGCAGCAACCCGGGACAGGGGCTTGAAGCTTTCTTT. This chain connects TRBV5-5 to TRBJ1-1, with TRBD1 matching 10 bases. The CDR3 extends over 14 amino acids. Germline V gene data show CDR1 as SGHKS and CDR2 as YYEKEE (reference sequence). The trim removed 4 bases at V and 7 bases at J, leaving 7 bases unmatched.

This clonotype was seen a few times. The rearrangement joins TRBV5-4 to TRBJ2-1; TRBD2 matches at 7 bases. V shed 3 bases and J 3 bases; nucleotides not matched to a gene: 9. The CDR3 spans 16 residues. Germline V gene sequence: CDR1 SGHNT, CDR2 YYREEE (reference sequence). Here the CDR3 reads CASSSPPAGSYNEQFF. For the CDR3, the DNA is TGTGCCAGCAGCTCGCCCCCAGCGGGGAGCTACAATGAGCAGTTCTTC.